This TCR beta chain emerged from a study of blood T cell repertoires in COVID-19. Study-level background: In each case, the material was cDNA or gDNA derived from T cells, B-cell-depleted T cells, or PBMCs.

CDR1 and CDR2 (germline): SGHRS, YFSETQ. This CDR3 is built from 14 residues. Trimming left V 5 bases short and J 5 bases short, with 13 bases between. Which cohort a participant joined came from the clinical history participants gave. How the authors handled the data: Nucleated cell number was recorded as an estimate derived from reference gene primer amplification. This table comes from immunoSEQ multiplex PCR, and its TCRdb copy is limited to in-frame clones, with some not included. V, J and clone size derive from that table, while D and trimming were established from the DNA sequence. The sample comprises approximately 200,000 clones, about 86% of which are singletons, and approximately 4% rests with the top ten.

What was sequenced was PBMCs or T cells enriched from blood (not recorded which). The rearrangement joins TRBV5-1 to TRBJ2-2, with D maybe TRBD2 (6 bases). This receptor was obtained from a woman in her thirties who had been exposed to COVID-19. CDR3 region: CASSAGFGTGELFF. The DNA of the CDR3 is TGCGCCAGCAGTGCGGGGTTCGGGACCGGGGAGCTGTTTTTT.